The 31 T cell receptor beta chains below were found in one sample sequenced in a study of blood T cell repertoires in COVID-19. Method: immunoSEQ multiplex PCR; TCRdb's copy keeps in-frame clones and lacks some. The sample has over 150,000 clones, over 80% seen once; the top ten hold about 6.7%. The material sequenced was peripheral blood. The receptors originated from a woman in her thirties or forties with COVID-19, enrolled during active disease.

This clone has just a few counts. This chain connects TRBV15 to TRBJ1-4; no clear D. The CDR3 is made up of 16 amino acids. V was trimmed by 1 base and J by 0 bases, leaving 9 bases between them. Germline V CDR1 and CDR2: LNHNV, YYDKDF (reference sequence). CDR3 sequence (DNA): TGTGCCACCAGCAGAGCGGTCAGCGCAACTAATGAAAAACTGTTTTTT. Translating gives CATSRAVSATNEKLFF.

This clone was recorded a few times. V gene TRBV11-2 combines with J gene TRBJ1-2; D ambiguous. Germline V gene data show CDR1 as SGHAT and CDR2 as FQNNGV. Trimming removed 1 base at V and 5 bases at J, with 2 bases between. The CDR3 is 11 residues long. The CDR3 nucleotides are TGTGCCAGCAGCTTAGCATATGGCTACACCTTC. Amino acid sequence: CASSLAYGYTF.

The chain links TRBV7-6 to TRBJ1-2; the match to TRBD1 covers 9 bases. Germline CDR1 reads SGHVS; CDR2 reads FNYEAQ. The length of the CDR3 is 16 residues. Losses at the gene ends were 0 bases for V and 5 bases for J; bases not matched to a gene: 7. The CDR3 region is CASSLAQMGQGYGYTF. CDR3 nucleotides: TGTGCCAGCAGCTTAGCGCAGATGGGACAGGGTTATGGCTACACCTTC.

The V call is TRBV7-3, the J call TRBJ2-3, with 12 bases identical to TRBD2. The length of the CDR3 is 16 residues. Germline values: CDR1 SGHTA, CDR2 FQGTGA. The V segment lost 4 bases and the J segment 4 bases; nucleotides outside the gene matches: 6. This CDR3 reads CASSSATSGRADTQYF. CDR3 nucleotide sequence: TGTGCCAGCAGCTCGGCGACTAGCGGGAGAGCAGATACGCAGTATTTT.

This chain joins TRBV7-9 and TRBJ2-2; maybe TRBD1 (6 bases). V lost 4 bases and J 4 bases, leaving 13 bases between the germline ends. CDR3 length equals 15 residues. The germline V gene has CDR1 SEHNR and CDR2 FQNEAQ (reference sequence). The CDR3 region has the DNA TGTGCCAGCAGCTGGGAAGGGACAACCACCGGGGAGCTGTTTTTT. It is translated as CASSWEGTTTGELFF.

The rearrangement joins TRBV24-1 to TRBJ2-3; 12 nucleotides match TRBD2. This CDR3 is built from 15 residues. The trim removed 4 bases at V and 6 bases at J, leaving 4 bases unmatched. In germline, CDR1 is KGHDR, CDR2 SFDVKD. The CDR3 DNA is TGTGCCACCAGTGACTCCGGACTAGCGGGGGATACGCAGTATTTT. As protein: CATSDSGLAGDTQYF.

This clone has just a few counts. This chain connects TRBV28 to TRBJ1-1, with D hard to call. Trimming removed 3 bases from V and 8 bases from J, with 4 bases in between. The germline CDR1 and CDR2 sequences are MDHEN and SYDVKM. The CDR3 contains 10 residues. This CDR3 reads CASSFIEAFF. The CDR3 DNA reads TGTGCCAGCAGTTTCATCGAAGCTTTCTTT.

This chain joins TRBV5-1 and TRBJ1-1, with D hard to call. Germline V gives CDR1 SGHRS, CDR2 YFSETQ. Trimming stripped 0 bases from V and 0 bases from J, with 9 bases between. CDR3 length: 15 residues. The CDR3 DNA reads TGCGCCAGCAGCTTGGGAGCGCGTATGAACACTGAAGCTTTCTTT. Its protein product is CASSLGARMNTEAFF.

CDR3 DNA sequence: TGTGCCAGCGGCGGACAGGTCGGGTTGGATCAGCCCCAGCATTTT. Amino acid sequence: CASGGQVGLDQPQHF. The chain couples TRBV27 to TRBJ1-5; 7 bases fit TRBD1. Per germline, CDR1 MNHEY and CDR2 SMNVEV (reference sequence). After removal of 8 bases from V and 5 bases from J, the junction contained 12 bases not matched to a gene. The CDR3 contains 15 residues.

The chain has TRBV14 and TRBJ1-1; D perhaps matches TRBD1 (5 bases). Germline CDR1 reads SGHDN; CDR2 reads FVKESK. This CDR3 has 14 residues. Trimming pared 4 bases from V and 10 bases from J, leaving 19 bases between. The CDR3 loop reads CASSPGLKVGLAFF. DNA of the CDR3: TGTGCCAGCAGCCCGGGACTGAAGGTTGGACTAGCTTTCTTT.

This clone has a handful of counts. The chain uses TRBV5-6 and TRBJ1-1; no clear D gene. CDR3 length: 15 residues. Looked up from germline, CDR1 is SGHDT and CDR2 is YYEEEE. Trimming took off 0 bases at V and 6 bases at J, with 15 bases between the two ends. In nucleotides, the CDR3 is TGTGCCAGCAGCTTGGGTCTGGATGATGAGGCTGAAGCTTTCTTT. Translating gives CASSLGLDDEAEAFF.

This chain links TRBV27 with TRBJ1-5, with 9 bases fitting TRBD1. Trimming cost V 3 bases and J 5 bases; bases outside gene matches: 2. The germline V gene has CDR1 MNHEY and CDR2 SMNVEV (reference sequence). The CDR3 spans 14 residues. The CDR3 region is CASSLRQGDQPQHF. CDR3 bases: TGTGCCAGCAGTTTGAGACAGGGGGATCAGCCCCAGCATTTT.

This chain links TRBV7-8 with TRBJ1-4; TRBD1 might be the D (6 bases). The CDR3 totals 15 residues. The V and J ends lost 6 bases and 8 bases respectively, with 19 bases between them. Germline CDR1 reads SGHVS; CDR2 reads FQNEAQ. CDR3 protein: CASRVQGSGREKLFF. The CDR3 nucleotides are TGTGCCAGCAGAGTTCAGGGGTCAGGGCGGGAAAAACTGTTTTTT.

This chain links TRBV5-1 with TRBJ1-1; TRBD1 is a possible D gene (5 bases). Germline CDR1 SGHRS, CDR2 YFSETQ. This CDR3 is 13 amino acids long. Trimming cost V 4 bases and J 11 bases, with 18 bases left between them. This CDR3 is CASSGQGSPSAFF. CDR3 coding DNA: TGCGCCAGCAGCGGACAAGGCAGTCCGTCCGCTTTCTTT.

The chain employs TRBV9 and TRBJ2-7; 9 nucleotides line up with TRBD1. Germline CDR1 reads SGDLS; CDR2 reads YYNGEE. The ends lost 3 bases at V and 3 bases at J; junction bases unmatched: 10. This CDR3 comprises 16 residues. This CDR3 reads CASSDGFGQGLYEQYF. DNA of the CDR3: TGTGCCAGCAGCGACGGTTTCGGACAGGGGCTCTACGAGCAGTACTTC.

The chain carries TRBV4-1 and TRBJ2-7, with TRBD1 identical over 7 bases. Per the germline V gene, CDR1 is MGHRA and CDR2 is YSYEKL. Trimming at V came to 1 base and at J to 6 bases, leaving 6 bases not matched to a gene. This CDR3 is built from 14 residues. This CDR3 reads CASSQAEGAGEQYF. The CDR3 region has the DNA TGCGCCAGCAGCCAAGCCGAGGGGGCCGGCGAGCAGTACTTC.

The CDR3 DNA is TGTGCCAGCAGCTTAGCACTAGCTAGCGGCAACACAGATACGCAGTATTTT. Translation gives CASSLALASGNTDTQYF. The rearrangement links TRBV7-9 to TRBJ2-3; 7 bases are shared with TRBD2. Germline CDR1 reads SEHNR; CDR2 reads FQNEAQ (reference sequence). The CDR3 has 17 amino acids. The J segment lost 2 bases and the V segment lost 0 bases, leaving 8 bases of the junction unmatched.

The chain's CDR3 is CASRGLGSMNTEAFF. In nucleotides, the CDR3 is TGTGCCAGTAGGGGGCTGGGCTCCATGAACACTGAAGCTTTCTTT. The J gene is TRBJ1-1, the V gene TRBV19, with D tentatively TRBD1 (5 bases). The CDR3 length is 15 residues. V was trimmed by 6 bases and J by 0 bases, leaving 14 bases between them. Germline CDR1 LNHDA, CDR2 SQIVND (reference sequence).

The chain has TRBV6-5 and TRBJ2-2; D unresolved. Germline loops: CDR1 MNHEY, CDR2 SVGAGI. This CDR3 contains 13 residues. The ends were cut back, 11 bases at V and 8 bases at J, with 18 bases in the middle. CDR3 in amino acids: CAVRQYRGGELFF. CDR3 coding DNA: TGTGCCGTTAGACAATACCGTGGTGGGGAGCTGTTTTTT.

CDR3 DNA: TGTGCCAGCGGAGATCTAGCGGGAGTCGCAGATACGCAGTATTTT. Its protein product is CASGDLAGVADTQYF. V and J are TRBV27 and TRBJ2-3; TRBD2 matches at 10 bases. The CDR3 covers 15 residues. V lost 8 bases to trimming and J lost 4 bases; unmatched junction nucleotides: 9. Germline V gives CDR1 MNHEY, CDR2 SMNVEV (reference sequence).

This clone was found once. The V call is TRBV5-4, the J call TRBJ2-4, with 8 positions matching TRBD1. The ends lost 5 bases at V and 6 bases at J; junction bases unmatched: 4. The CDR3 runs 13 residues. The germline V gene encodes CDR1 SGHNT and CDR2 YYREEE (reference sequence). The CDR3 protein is CASRSGQGNIQYF. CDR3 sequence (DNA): TGTGCCAGCAGATCTGGACAGGGAAACATTCAGTACTTC.

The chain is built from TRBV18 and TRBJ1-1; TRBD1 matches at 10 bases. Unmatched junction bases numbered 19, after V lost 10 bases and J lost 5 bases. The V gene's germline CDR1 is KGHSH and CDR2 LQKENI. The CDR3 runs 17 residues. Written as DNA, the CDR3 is TGTGCCACCTCCCGGGGACAGGGGCCCTCAGGAGGAACTGAAGCTTTCTTT. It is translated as CATSRGQGPSGGTEAFF.

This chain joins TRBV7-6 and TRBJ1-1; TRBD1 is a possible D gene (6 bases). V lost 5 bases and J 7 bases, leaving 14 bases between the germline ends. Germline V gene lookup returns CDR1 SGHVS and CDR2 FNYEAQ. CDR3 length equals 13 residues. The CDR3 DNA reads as TGTGCCAGCAGCCCGGGCCAGGGGATTGAAGCTTTCTTT. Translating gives CASSPGQGIEAFF.

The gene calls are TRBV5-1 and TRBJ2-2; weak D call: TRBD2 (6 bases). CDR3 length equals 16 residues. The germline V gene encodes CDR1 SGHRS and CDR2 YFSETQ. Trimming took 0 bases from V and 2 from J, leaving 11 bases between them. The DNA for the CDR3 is TGCGCCAGCAGCTTGGAGGGAGGACTTAACACCGGGGAGCTGTTTTTT. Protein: CASSLEGGLNTGELFF.

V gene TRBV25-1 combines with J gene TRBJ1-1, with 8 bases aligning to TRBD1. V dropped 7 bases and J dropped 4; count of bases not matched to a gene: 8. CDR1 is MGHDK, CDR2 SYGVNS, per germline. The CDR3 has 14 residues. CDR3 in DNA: TGTGCCAGCACAGGGACAGGACGGGTCACTGAAGCTTTCTTT. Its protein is CASTGTGRVTEAFF.

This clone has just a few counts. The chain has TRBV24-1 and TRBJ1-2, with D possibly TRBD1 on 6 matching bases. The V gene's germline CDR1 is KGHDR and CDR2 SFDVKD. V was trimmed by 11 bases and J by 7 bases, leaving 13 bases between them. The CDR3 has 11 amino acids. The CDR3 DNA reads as TGTGCCATCCACAGGGAGGGTGGCTACACCTTC. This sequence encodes CAIHREGGYTF.

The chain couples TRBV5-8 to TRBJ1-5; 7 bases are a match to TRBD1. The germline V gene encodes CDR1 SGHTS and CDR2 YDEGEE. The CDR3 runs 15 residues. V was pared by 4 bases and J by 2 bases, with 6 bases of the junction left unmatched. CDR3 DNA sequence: TGTGCCAGCAGCCCGACAGGGAAGGGCAATCAGCCCCAGCATTTT. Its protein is CASSPTGKGNQPQHF. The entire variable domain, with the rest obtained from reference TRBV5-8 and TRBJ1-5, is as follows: EAGVTQSPTHLIKTRGQQATLRCSPISGHTSVYWYQQALGLGLQFLLWYDEGEERNRGNFPPRFSGRQFPNYSSELNVNALELEDSALYLCASSPTGKGNQPQHFGDGTRLSIL.

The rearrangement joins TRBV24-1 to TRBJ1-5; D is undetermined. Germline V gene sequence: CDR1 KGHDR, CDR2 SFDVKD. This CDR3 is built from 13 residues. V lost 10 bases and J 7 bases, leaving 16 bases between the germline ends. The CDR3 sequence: CATEGLSGQPQHF. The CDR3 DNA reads TGTGCCACGGAAGGATTAAGCGGGCAGCCCCAGCATTTT.

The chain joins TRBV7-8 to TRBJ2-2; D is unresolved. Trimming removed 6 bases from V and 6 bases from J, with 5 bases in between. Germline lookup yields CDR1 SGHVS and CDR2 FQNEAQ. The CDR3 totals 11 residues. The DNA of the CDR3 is TGTGCCAGCAGAGAGTCCGGGGAGCTGTTTTTT. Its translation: CASRESGELFF.

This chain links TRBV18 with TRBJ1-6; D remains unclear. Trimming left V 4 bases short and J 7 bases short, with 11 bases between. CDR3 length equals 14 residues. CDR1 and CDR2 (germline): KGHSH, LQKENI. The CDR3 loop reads CASSRGGENSPLHF. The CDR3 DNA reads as TGTGCCAGCTCACGTGGAGGAGAGAATTCACCCCTCCACTTT.

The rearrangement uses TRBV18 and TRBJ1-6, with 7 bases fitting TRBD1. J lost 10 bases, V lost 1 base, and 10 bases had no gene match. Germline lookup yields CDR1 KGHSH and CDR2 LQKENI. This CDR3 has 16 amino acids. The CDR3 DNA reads TGTGCCAGCTCACCACGCAACAGGGGAAGGTTCTCACCCCTCCACTTT. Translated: CASSPRNRGRFSPLHF.